This paragraph covers one T cell receptor (beta chain) sequence. Its antigen is currently unknown. The CDR3 covers 15 residues. Germline assignment: CDR1 LGHNA and CDR2 YNFKEQ. V trimming: 7 bases; J trimming: 2 bases; junction bases outside the gene matches: 8. This record comes from a study of blood T cells in healthy people across ages. Next came a second PCR, run for about 7 to 11 cycles, which used a sample-barcoded 5' primer along with a J-beta primer mix. TCRdb reprocessed the 5' RACE reads with MiXCR, giving one entry per CDR3 protein. The sample shows some 1,800,000 distinct CDR3 sequences, roughly 43% of them seen only once. Study conclusions and caveats: Getting older went along with TCR beta diversity per million T cells dropping roughly linearly.

Sequenced: blood. The chain carries TRBV4-2 and TRBJ2-3, with 8 positions matching TRBD1. The receptor's source is a human donor in good health. CDR3 sequence reads: CASNPTGAYTDTQYF. Written as DNA, the CDR3 is TGTGCCAGCAACCCGACAGGGGCTTACACAGATACGCAGTATTTT.